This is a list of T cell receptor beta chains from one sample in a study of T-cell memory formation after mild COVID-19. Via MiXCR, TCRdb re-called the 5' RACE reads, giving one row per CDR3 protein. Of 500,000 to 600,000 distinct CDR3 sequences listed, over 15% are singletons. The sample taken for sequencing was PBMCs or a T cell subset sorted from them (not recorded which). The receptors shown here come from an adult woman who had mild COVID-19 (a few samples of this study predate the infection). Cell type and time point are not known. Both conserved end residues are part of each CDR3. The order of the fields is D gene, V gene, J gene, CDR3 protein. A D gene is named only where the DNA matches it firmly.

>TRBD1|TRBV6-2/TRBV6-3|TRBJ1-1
CASSYSTGGSEAFF
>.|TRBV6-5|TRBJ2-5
CASSSGDKETQYF
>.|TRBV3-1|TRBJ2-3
CASSKASGPWVATDTQYF
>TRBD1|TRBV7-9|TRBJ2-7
CASSLQGVAEQYF
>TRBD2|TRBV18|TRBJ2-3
CASSLLPTSGETTDTQYF
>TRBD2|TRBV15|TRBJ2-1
CATGRSSGRVWDNEQFF
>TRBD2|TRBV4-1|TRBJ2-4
CASSPPAGANIQYF
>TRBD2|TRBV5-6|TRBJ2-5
CASSRGLGEETQYF
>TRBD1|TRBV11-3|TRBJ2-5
CASSSARDREETQYF
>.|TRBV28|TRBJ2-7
CASSTNRWWERNEQYF
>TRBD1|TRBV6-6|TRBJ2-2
CASSPLGRTGAIGELFF
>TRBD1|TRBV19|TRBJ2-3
CASRRTGHSTDTQYF
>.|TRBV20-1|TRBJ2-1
CSARDYGLINEQFF
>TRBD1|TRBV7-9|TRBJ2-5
CASSPTGTGGETQYF
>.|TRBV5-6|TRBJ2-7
CASSYTPGRYYEQYF
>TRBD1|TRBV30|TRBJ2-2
CAWSRGWAGELFF
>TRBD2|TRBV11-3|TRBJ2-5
CASSLVTTSGKRETQYF
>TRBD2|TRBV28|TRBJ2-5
CASSQGLAGGEVETQYF
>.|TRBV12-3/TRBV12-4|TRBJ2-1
CASSLLETGHNEQFF
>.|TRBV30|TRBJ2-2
CAWTLGRPAGELFF
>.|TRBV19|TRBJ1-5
CASSITRIRGNQPQHF
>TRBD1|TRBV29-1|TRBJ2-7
CSVVDRVGREQYF
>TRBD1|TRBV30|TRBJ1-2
CAWSTSGTGGNYGYTF
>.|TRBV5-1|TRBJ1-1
CASSLGQVNTEAFF
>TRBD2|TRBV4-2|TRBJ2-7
CASSQVGGASSYEQYF
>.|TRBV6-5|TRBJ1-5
CASSPLHYSNQPQHF
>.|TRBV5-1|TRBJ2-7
CASRPESVYEQYF
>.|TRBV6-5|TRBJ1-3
CASSYSRRTSGNTIYF
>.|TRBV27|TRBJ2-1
CASSLKGPYEQFF
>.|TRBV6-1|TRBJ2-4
CASSRGSGNIQYF
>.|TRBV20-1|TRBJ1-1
CSARDRGAGTEAFF
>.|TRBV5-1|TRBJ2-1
CASSLGSGGQDEQFF
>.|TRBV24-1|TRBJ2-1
CATSDQTGRPYNEQFF
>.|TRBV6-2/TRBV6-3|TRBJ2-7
CASSYPPGVYEQYF
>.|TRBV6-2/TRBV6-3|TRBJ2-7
CASSYSPVEQYF
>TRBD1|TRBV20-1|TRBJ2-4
CSALRDSKNIQYF
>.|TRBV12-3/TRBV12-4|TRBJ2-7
CASKDGSYEQYF
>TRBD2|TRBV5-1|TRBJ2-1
CASSFDPGLAVSYNEQFF
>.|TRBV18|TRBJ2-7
CASSPPQPTGEQYF
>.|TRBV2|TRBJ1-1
CASSPQIMNTEAFF
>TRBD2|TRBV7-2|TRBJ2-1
CASSQQGTSGYNEQFF
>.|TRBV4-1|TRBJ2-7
CASSQLPGETDEQYF
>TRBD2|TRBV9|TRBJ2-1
CASSAGLALHNEQFF
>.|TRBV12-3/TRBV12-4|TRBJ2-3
CASSLAGQQVLDTQYF
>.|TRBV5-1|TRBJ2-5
CASSPGTGDETQYF
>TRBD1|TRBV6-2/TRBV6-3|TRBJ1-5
CASSDRGGFGNQPQHF